This T cell receptor beta chain was profiled in a study of shared clonotypes between healthy human individuals. Study-wide results and caveats: It was observed that 5% to 6% of naive CD4 clonotypes were shared across four donors. Specimens sampled were limited to blood, with tissue repertoires likely differing.

This CDR3 region has 16 residues. V dropped 1 base and J dropped 0 bases, with 12 bases sitting between them. Sequencing was performed with immunoSEQ multiplex PCR; in TCRdb, only in-frame clones are kept and a portion is missing. The sample lists some 2,400,000 clones, more than 90% occurring once. As to this clone: What it recognizes is unknown.

Material: naive CD4+ T cells sorted from blood. The subset is: CD45RA+ positively selected. The TCR was taken from a man between 18 and 29 years old in good health. The J gene is TRBJ1-2, the V gene TRBV23-1, with D unclear. TRBV23-1 is an ORF for which the function is uncertain. DNA for the CDR3: TGCGCCAGCAGTCAATTCGGCCCGGCGCCTAACTATGGCTACACCTTC. It yields the protein CASSQFGPAPNYGYTF.